This passage covers 18 T cell receptor beta chains from one sample sequenced in a study of CD8 T cells in ankylosing spondylitis. Broader study findings: Among TCR beta sequences, a motif of roughly 8 highly homologous variants appeared characteristic of ankylosing spondylitis blood.

These receptors have no known antigen. TCRdb re-derived calls from the 5' RACE reads in MiXCR, one entry per CDR3 protein. The data contain some 400,000 distinct CDR3 sequences, about a fifth of them singletons. Sequencing was performed on blood, either unsorted or a sorted T cell fraction (not recorded which). These receptors were obtained from a male donor with ankylosing spondylitis.

This clonotype was observed a handful of times. The chain links TRBV7-9 to TRBJ2-1, with 9 bases fitting TRBD1. Germline V gene lookup returns CDR1 SEHNR and CDR2 FQNEAQ (reference sequence). This CDR3 is built from 15 residues. V shed 7 bases and J 5 bases; nucleotides not matched to a gene: 9. The CDR3 nucleotides read TGTGCCAGCATTAGGGGACAGGGTTACCACAATGAGCAGTTCTTC. Translated, it gives CASIRGQGYHNEQFF.

This clonotype was found a few times. The V and J genes are TRBV19 and TRBJ2-1; D is ambiguous. Trimming removed 6 bases from V and 7 bases from J, with 16 bases in between. CDR3 length: 14 residues. Germline-derived CDR1 and CDR2 are LNHDA and SQIVND (reference sequence). The CDR3 loop is CASSIARVGNEQFF. Written as DNA, the CDR3 is TGTGCCAGTAGCATCGCTAGAGTAGGGAATGAGCAGTTCTTC.

V gene TRBV18 combines with J gene TRBJ1-4, with 8 bases matching TRBD1. V lost 4 bases to trimming and J lost 8 bases; unmatched junction nucleotides: 9. This CDR3 has 15 amino acids. Germline CDR1 and CDR2: KGHSH and LQKENI. The CDR3 sequence is CASSRDRGENEKLFF. The CDR3 DNA is TGTGCCAGCTCACGAGACAGGGGAGAGAACGAAAAACTGTTTTTT.

This clonotype has only a few counts. The genes are TRBV28 and TRBJ2-3, with unresolved D. V lost 7 bases and J 4 bases, leaving 9 bases between the germline ends. Germline CDR1 MDHEN, CDR2 SYDVKM. CDR3 length equals 12 residues. The CDR3 here is CASTRDPDTQYF. The CDR3 DNA follows: TGTGCCAGCACTCGAGATCCAGATACGCAGTATTTT.

This clonotype was seen a few times. This chain links TRBV4-2 with TRBJ2-3; 15 positions match TRBD2. In germline, CDR1 is LGHNA, CDR2 YNFKEQ. The CDR3 has 17 residues. The junction had 6 bases not matched to a gene; V was cut back by 3 bases and J by 5 bases. In nucleotides, the CDR3 is TGTGCCAGCAGCCAGGGGACTAGCGGGAGGTACGGAGATACGCAGTATTTT. Residues: CASSQGTSGRYGDTQYF.

This clonotype was recorded a few times. The chain is built from TRBV5-1 and TRBJ2-6, with D possibly being TRBD1 (6 bases). The CDR3 covers 16 residues. Per germline, CDR1 SGHRS and CDR2 YFSETQ. V was shortened by 4 bases and J by 3 bases, with 14 bases between the two germline ends. CDR3 protein: CASSPGGGDGANVLTF. In DNA, the CDR3 is TGCGCCAGCAGCCCTGGGGGCGGTGATGGGGCCAACGTCCTGACTTTC.

The chain employs TRBV4-2 and TRBJ2-3, with D perhaps given as TRBD1 or TRBD2 (5 bases each). Germline V gives CDR1 LGHNA, CDR2 YNFKEQ. The CDR3 has 15 amino acids. Trimming removed 4 bases at V and 1 base at J, with 12 bases between. DNA for the CDR3: TGTGCCAGCAGCCCGGATTTGGGGGGCACAGATACGCAGTATTTT. Translating gives CASSPDLGGTDTQYF.

This clonotype was seen a few times. V and J are TRBV29-1 and TRBJ2-7; 10 bases line up with TRBD1. Germline V lookup: CDR1 SQVTM, CDR2 ANQGSEA. The CDR3 is made up of 15 amino acids. With 2 bases clipped from V and 1 base from J, the junction kept 5 bases outside the gene matches. DNA for the CDR3: TGCAGCGTTGAATGGGGACAGGGGCGATCCTACGAGCAGTACTTC. This sequence encodes CSVEWGQGRSYEQYF.

J is TRBJ2-2 and V is TRBV28, with 12 bases fitting TRBD1. After removal of 7 bases from V and 4 bases from J, the junction contained 7 bases not matched to a gene. This CDR3 has 16 residues. Germline values: CDR1 MDHEN, CDR2 SYDVKM. CDR3 residues: CASKGTGGAGTGELFF. The CDR3 nucleotides are TGTGCCAGCAAAGGGACAGGGGGCGCGGGCACCGGGGAGCTGTTTTTT.

This clonotype showed up many times. This chain uses TRBV29-1 with TRBJ2-7; 8 positions agree with TRBD2. Germline-derived CDR1 and CDR2 are SQVTM and ANQGSEA. This CDR3 has 15 amino acids. V lost 5 bases and J lost 3; bases outside the gene matches: 12. Written as DNA, the CDR3 is TGCAGCGTTCTCACATCCGGGACTAGTAGCTACGAGCAGTACTTC. Translation: CSVLTSGTSSYEQYF.

This sequence joins TRBV6-1 and TRBJ2-1, with D possibly matching TRBD1 (6 bases). The ends were cut back, 5 bases at V and 0 bases at J, with 14 bases in the middle. Germline V CDR1 and CDR2: MNHNS, SASEGT. This CDR3 has 16 residues. The CDR3 loop is CASSRSSRGSYNEQFF. The CDR3 DNA sequence: TGTGCCAGCAGTCGCTCTAGCAGGGGCTCCTACAATGAGCAGTTCTTC.

This clonotype was seen only a few times. The rearrangement uses TRBV12-3 or TRBV12-4 and TRBJ2-1; D may be TRBD2 (5 bases). The V gene lost 5 bases and the J gene lost 0 bases, with 8 bases spanning the gap. CDR3 length: 14 residues. The CDR3 reads CASSRTSSYNEQFF. CDR3 DNA sequence: TGTGCCAGCAGTAGAACTAGCTCCTACAATGAGCAGTTCTTC.

This clonotype was seen a few times. This chain connects TRBV7-3 to TRBJ2-3; unclear D gene. CDR1 is SGHTA and CDR2 is FQGTGA in the germline V gene. CDR3 length equals 14 residues. The ends were cut back, 6 bases at V and 1 base at J, with 11 bases in the middle. This CDR3 reads CASSIRSGTDTQYF. The CDR3 DNA sequence: TGTGCCAGCAGTATAAGGTCGGGCACAGATACGCAGTATTTT.

This chain connects TRBV29-1 to TRBJ2-1; D might be TRBD1 or TRBD2, each matching 5 bases. The CDR3 is 16 residues long. V gave up 6 bases and J gave up 0 bases, with 18 bases separating them. Germline CDR1 reads SQVTM; CDR2 reads ANQGSEA. The CDR3 region is CSVTGVTANSYNEQFF. CDR3 sequence (DNA): TGCAGCGTAACCGGGGTGACAGCCAACTCCTACAATGAGCAGTTCTTC.

CDR3 sequence (DNA): TGTGCCAGCAGCACGGTGGCGGGACAGGGGCGCAATGAGCAGTTCTTC. Amino acid sequence: CASSTVAGQGRNEQFF. This chain connects TRBV9 to TRBJ2-1; TRBD1 matches 10 bases. Per germline, CDR1 SGDLS and CDR2 YYNGEE. V shed 4 bases, J shed 6 bases, and the junction held 10 bases outside the gene matches. The CDR3 extends over 16 amino acids.

The sample holds one count of this clonotype. J is TRBJ2-1 and V is TRBV6-6; D may be TRBD2 (6 bases). The CDR3 covers 13 residues. Germline V gene data show CDR1 as MNHNY and CDR2 as SVGAGI (reference sequence). V was shortened by 11 bases and J by 6 bases, with 17 bases between the two germline ends. In DNA, the CDR3 is TGTGCCTGCTGCGGGACCCCCTGCAATGAGCAGTTCTTC. Its translation: CACCGTPCNEQFF.

CDR3 sequence: CASSFGITGWGYTF. In DNA form, the CDR3 reads TGTGCCAGCAGCTTTGGGATCACAGGGTGGGGCTACACCTTC. This rearrangement joins TRBV7-6 to TRBJ1-2, with a possible D match to TRBD1 (6 bases). Trimming stripped 3 bases from V and 8 bases from J, with 16 bases between. Germline lookup yields CDR1 SGHVS and CDR2 FNYEAQ. The CDR3 is 14 amino acids.

This sequence joins TRBV7-9 and TRBJ2-5, with no clear D. V lost 4 bases and J 6 bases, leaving 15 bases between the germline ends. This CDR3 has 14 residues. Germline V lookup: CDR1 SEHNR, CDR2 FQNEAQ (reference sequence). This CDR3 reads CASSSTRVEQTQYF. For the CDR3, the DNA is TGTGCCAGCAGCTCGACCCGGGTGGAACAGACCCAGTACTTC.